This TCR beta chain was retrieved from a study of hypomethylating agent response in myelodysplastic syndrome. Study information: Non-responders met neither complete response nor hematologic improvement criteria, which defined response.

Each sample had 400 ng DNA, as two 200 ng replicates, at survey resolution. TCRdb keeps only in-frame clones here, not all; method: immunoSEQ multiplex PCR. The sample includes over 6,000 clones, roughly four fifths of them seen just once. CDR3 length equals 14 residues. The V segment lost 5 bases and the J segment 7 bases; nucleotides outside the gene matches: 8. Germline CDR1 is SGHVS and CDR2 is FQNEAQ. The sequence derives from a human donor with myelodysplastic syndrome. The chain employs TRBV7-8 and TRBJ1-1, with 9 positions matching TRBD1. The sample here was bone marrow, taken before or after starting hypomethylating agent treatment for myelodysplastic syndrome (not recorded which). CDR3 protein: CASSPTGGRDEAFF. Written as DNA, the CDR3 is TGTGCCAGCAGCCCGACAGGGGGGCGAGATGAAGCTTTCTTT.